A selection of T cell receptor beta chains follows, all from one sample in a study of cytomegalovirus exposure and HLA in healthy donors. The table came from immunoSEQ multiplex PCR; TCRdb's copy has only in-frame clones and leaves some out. The table lists 150,000 to 200,000 clones, 65% to 80% of them singletons, with 7% in the top ten. Sequencing input: PBMCs. These receptors were taken from a woman aged 35 to 49 in good health and CMV-seropositive. CDR3s include the opening cysteine and the closing phenylalanine or tryptophan. Fields, in order: D gene, CDR3 length, J gene, V gene, clone size, CDR3 protein, CDR3 DNA. A D gene is named only where the DNA matches it firmly. Some rows mark clone size as missing; the rest say once, few, many or name a class of expanded clone.

D gene: -; CDR3 length: 15; J gene: TRBJ1-1; V gene: TRBV5-6; clone size: -; CDR3 protein: CASSPGARENTEAFF; CDR3 DNA: TGTGCCAGCAGCCCCGGAGCGAGGGAGAACACTGAAGCTTTCTTT
D gene: TRBD2; CDR3 length: 20; J gene: TRBJ2-6; V gene: TRBV4-3; clone size: -; CDR3 protein: CASSQAHQTSGGVGANVLTF; CDR3 DNA: TGCGCCAGCAGCCAAGCCCACCAGACTAGCGGGGGAGTTGGGGCCAACGTCCTGACTTTC
D gene: TRBD1; CDR3 length: 14; J gene: TRBJ1-2; V gene: TRBV6-1; clone size: -; CDR3 protein: CASSSNQGAYGYTF; CDR3 DNA: TGTGCCAGCAGTTCCAACCAGGGGGCCTATGGCTACACCTTC
D gene: TRBD1; CDR3 length: 15; J gene: TRBJ2-3; V gene: TRBV5-1; clone size: -; CDR3 protein: CASSLYDRVTDTQYF; CDR3 DNA: TGCGCCAGCAGCTTGTACGACAGGGTCACAGATACGCAGTATTTT
D gene: TRBD2; CDR3 length: 20; J gene: TRBJ2-1; V gene: TRBV4-2; clone size: -; CDR3 protein: CASSVAGTSGGVSSYNEQFF; CDR3 DNA: TGTGCCAGCAGCGTAGCCGGGACTAGCGGGGGAGTAAGCTCCTACAATGAGCAGTTCTTC
D gene: TRBD1; CDR3 length: 15; J gene: TRBJ2-3; V gene: TRBV15; clone size: -; CDR3 protein: CATRRTGGFSDTQYF; CDR3 DNA: TGTGCCACCAGAAGGACAGGGGGTTTTTCAGATACGCAGTATTTT
D gene: TRBD1; CDR3 length: 13; J gene: TRBJ1-2; V gene: TRBV6-1; clone size: -; CDR3 protein: CAGQTGDRYGYTF; CDR3 DNA: TGTGCCGGTCAGACAGGGGATCGCTATGGCTACACCTTC
D gene: -; CDR3 length: 13; J gene: TRBJ1-2; V gene: TRBV6-5; clone size: -; CDR3 protein: CASRQTDLYGYTF; CDR3 DNA: TGTGCCAGCAGACAGACGGACTTGTATGGCTACACCTTC
D gene: -; CDR3 length: 14; J gene: TRBJ1-3; V gene: TRBV5-6; clone size: -; CDR3 protein: CASSYMSSGNTIYF; CDR3 DNA: TGTGCCAGCAGCTATATGAGTTCTGGAAACACCATATATTTT
D gene: -; CDR3 length: 11; J gene: TRBJ2-5; V gene: TRBV6-6; clone size: -; CDR3 protein: CASRAVETQYF; CDR3 DNA: TGTGCCAGCAGGGCGGTTGAGACCCAGTACTTC
D gene: TRBD1; CDR3 length: 14; J gene: TRBJ1-2; V gene: TRBV30; clone size: once; CDR3 protein: CAWRSDRESYGYTF; CDR3 DNA: TGTGCCTGGAGGTCGGACAGGGAGAGCTATGGCTACACCTTC
D gene: -; CDR3 length: 11; J gene: TRBJ1-3; V gene: TRBV30; clone size: -; CDR3 protein: CAWSPGNTIYF; CDR3 DNA: TGTGCCTGGAGTCCAGGAAACACCATATATTTT
D gene: -; CDR3 length: 11; J gene: TRBJ2-5; V gene: TRBV20-1; clone size: -; CDR3 protein: CSVTRGETQYF; CDR3 DNA: TGCAGTGTCACACGGGGGGAGACCCAGTACTTC
D gene: -; CDR3 length: 15; J gene: TRBJ1-6; V gene: TRBV30; clone size: once; CDR3 protein: CAWSVSQGHDSPLHF; CDR3 DNA: TGTGCCTGGAGTGTTTCGCAGGGTCACGATTCACCCCTCCACTTT
D gene: TRBD2; CDR3 length: 18; J gene: TRBJ2-2; V gene: TRBV28; clone size: -; CDR3 protein: CASNILAGGVTNTGELFF; CDR3 DNA: TGTGCCAGCAATATACTAGCGGGGGGGGTAACGAACACCGGGGAGCTGTTTTTT
D gene: TRBD1; CDR3 length: 12; J gene: TRBJ1-1; V gene: TRBV7-9; clone size: -; CDR3 protein: CSSSFGQGEAFF; CDR3 DNA: TGTTCCAGCAGCTTCGGACAGGGCGAAGCTTTCTTT
D gene: TRBD1; CDR3 length: 17; J gene: TRBJ2-2; V gene: TRBV2; clone size: -; CDR3 protein: CASRRPGQGGNTGELFF; CDR3 DNA: TGTGCCAGCAGGCGACCCGGACAGGGGGGAAACACCGGGGAGCTGTTTTTT
D gene: -; CDR3 length: 12; J gene: TRBJ2-1; V gene: TRBV30; clone size: -; CDR3 protein: CAWSGTAGEQFF; CDR3 DNA: TGTGCCTGGAGTGGGACCGCGGGTGAGCAGTTCTTC
D gene: -; CDR3 length: 12; J gene: TRBJ1-5; V gene: TRBV25-1; clone size: once; CDR3 protein: CASSDGNQPQHF; CDR3 DNA: TGTGCCAGCAGTGACGGCAATCAGCCCCAGCATTTT
D gene: TRBD1; CDR3 length: 14; J gene: TRBJ1-2; V gene: TRBV13; clone size: few; CDR3 protein: CASLSGTDDYGYTF; CDR3 DNA: TGTGCCAGCCTTTCCGGGACAGATGACTATGGCTACACCTTC
D gene: TRBD1; CDR3 length: 17; J gene: TRBJ1-2; V gene: TRBV19; clone size: -; CDR3 protein: CASSILTLDRGTYGYTF; CDR3 DNA: TGTGCCAGTAGTATCCTCACCCTTGACAGGGGTACCTATGGCTACACCTTC
D gene: TRBD2; CDR3 length: 15; J gene: TRBJ2-1; V gene: TRBV4-3; clone size: -; CDR3 protein: CASSLGLAGGNEQFF; CDR3 DNA: TGCGCCAGCAGCCTGGGACTAGCGGGGGGGAATGAGCAGTTCTTC
D gene: -; CDR3 length: 16; J gene: TRBJ2-3; V gene: TRBV12-5; clone size: -; CDR3 protein: CASGLISGGRTDTQYF; CDR3 DNA: TGTGCTAGTGGTTTGATCTCGGGGGGCCGCACAGATACGCAGTATTTT
D gene: TRBD1; CDR3 length: 16; J gene: TRBJ1-2; V gene: TRBV4-1; clone size: -; CDR3 protein: CASRPTGGAVAYGYTF; CDR3 DNA: TGCGCCAGCAGACCCACAGGGGGCGCGGTGGCCTATGGCTACACCTTC
D gene: -; CDR3 length: 14; J gene: TRBJ1-1; V gene: TRBV7-9; clone size: -; CDR3 protein: CASSFRQGNTEAFF; CDR3 DNA: TGTGCCAGCAGCTTCCGGCAGGGGAACACTGAAGCTTTCTTT
D gene: TRBD1; CDR3 length: 16; J gene: TRBJ2-2; V gene: TRBV28; clone size: -; CDR3 protein: CASSLWDRRNTGELFF; CDR3 DNA: TGTGCCAGCAGTTTATGGGACAGGAGGAACACCGGGGAGCTGTTTTTT
D gene: TRBD1; CDR3 length: 14; J gene: TRBJ1-2; V gene: TRBV5-6; clone size: -; CDR3 protein: CASRRQGIDYGYTF; CDR3 DNA: TGTGCCAGCAGGAGACAGGGAATCGACTATGGCTACACCTTC
D gene: TRBD1; CDR3 length: 15; J gene: TRBJ1-2; V gene: TRBV6-1; clone size: few; CDR3 protein: CASSSTGGGGKGYTF; CDR3 DNA: TGTGCCAGCAGTAGTACAGGGGGTGGCGGGAAAGGCTACACCTTC
D gene: -; CDR3 length: 12; J gene: TRBJ1-5; V gene: TRBV10-3; clone size: -; CDR3 protein: CAIMTKQGDQHF; CDR3 DNA: TGTGCCATCATGACAAAACAGGGCGACCAGCATTTT
D gene: -; CDR3 length: 13; J gene: TRBJ2-1; V gene: TRBV5-4; clone size: -; CDR3 protein: CASSLSVSDEQFF; CDR3 DNA: TGTGCCAGCAGCTTGAGTGTGTCGGATGAGCAGTTCTTC
D gene: TRBD1; CDR3 length: 15; J gene: TRBJ1-5; V gene: TRBV18; clone size: -; CDR3 protein: CASSPPGQSDQPQHF; CDR3 DNA: TGTGCCAGCTCACCACCGGGACAGAGTGATCAGCCCCAGCATTTT
D gene: -; CDR3 length: 13; J gene: TRBJ1-4; V gene: TRBV2; clone size: -; CDR3 protein: CASNRQGSVKLFF; CDR3 DNA: TGTGCCAGCAATCGGCAGGGTTCTGTAAAACTGTTTTTT
D gene: -; CDR3 length: 14; J gene: TRBJ1-4; V gene: TRBV10-3; clone size: few; CDR3 protein: CAISVGAINEKLFF; CDR3 DNA: TGTGCCATCAGTGTTGGGGCCATTAATGAAAAACTGTTTTTT
D gene: TRBD1; CDR3 length: 14; J gene: TRBJ1-3; V gene: TRBV19; clone size: -; CDR3 protein: CASSPTGFGNTIYF; CDR3 DNA: TGTGCCAGTAGTCCGACAGGGTTTGGAAACACCATATATTTT
D gene: TRBD1; CDR3 length: 13; J gene: TRBJ2-7; V gene: TRBV2; clone size: -; CDR3 protein: CASTRDRGYEQYF; CDR3 DNA: TGTGCCAGCACTCGGGACAGGGGCTACGAGCAGTACTTC
D gene: -; CDR3 length: 13; J gene: TRBJ2-1; V gene: TRBV7-2; clone size: -; CDR3 protein: CASSQRHFNEQFF; CDR3 DNA: TGTGCCAGCAGCCAAAGACACTTTAATGAGCAGTTCTTC